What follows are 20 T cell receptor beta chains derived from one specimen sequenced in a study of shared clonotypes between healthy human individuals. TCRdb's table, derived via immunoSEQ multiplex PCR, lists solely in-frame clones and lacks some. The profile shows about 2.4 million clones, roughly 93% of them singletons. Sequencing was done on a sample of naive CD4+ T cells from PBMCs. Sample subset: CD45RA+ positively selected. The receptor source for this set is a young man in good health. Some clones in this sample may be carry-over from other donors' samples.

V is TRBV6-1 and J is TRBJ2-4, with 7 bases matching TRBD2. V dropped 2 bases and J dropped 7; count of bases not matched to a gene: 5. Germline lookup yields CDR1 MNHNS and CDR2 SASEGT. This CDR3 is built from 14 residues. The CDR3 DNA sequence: TGTGCCAGCAGTGAAAGCGGGGTGGGGAACATTCAGTACTTC. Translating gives CASSESGVGNIQYF.

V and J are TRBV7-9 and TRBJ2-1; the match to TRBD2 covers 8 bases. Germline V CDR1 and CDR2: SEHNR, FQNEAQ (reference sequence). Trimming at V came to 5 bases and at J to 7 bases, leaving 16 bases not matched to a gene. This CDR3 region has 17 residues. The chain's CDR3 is CASSPKHTSGGGNEQFF. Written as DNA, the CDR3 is TGTGCCAGCAGCCCCAAACATACTAGCGGAGGGGGGAATGAGCAGTTCTTC. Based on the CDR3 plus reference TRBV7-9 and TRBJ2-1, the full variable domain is DTGVSQNPRHKITKRGQNVTFRCDPISEHNRLYWYRQTLGQGPEFLTYFQNEAQLEKSRLLSDRFSAERPKGSFSTLEIQRTEQGDSAMYLCASSPKHTSGGGNEQFFGPGTRLTVL.

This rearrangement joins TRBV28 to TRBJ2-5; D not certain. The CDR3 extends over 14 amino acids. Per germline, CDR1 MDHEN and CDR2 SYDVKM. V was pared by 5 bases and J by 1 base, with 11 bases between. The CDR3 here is CASSPSEAQETQYF. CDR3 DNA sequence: TGTGCCAGCAGTCCCTCTGAGGCCCAAGAGACCCAGTACTTC.

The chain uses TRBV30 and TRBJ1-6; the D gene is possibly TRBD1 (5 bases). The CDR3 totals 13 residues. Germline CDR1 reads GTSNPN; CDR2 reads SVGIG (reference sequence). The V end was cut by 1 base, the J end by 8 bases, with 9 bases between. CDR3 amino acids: CAWSGGTDSPLHF. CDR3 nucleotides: TGTGCCTGGAGTGGGGGGACGGATTCACCCCTCCACTTT.

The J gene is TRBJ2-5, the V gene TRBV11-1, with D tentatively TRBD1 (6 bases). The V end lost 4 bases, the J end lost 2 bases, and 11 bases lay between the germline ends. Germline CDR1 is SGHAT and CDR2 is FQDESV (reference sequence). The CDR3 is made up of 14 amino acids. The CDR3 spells CASSSNREQETQYF. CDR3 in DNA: TGTGCCAGCAGCTCCAACAGGGAACAAGAGACCCAGTACTTC.

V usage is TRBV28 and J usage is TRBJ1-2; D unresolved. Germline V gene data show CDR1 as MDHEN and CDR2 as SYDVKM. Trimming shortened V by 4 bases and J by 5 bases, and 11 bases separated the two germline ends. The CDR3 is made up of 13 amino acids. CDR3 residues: CASSSQDRYGYTF. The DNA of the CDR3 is TGTGCCAGCAGTTCCCAGGACCGTTATGGCTACACCTTC.

The CDR3 sequence: CASSEGGVIQPQHF. CDR3 DNA: TGTGCCAGCTCGGAGGGGGGAGTAATTCAGCCCCAGCATTTT. This chain connects TRBV2 to TRBJ1-5; perhaps TRBD1 as D (6 bases). The CDR3 loop spans 14 amino acids. Germline-derived CDR1 and CDR2 are SNHLY and FYNNEI. V was pared by 8 bases and J by 6 bases, with 17 bases between.

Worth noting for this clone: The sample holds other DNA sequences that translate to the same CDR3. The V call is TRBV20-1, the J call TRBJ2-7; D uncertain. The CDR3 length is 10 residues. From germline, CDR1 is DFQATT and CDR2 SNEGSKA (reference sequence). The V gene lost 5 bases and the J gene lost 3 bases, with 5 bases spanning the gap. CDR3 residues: CSAQDYEQYF. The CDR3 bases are TGCAGTGCTCAGGACTACGAGCAGTACTTC.

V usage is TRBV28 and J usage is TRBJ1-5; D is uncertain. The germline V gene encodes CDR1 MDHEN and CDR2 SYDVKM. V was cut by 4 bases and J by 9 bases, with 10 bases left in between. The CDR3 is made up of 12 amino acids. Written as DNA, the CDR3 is TGTGCCAGCAGTTCCCCCGACCGGCCCCAGCATTTT. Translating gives CASSSPDRPQHF.

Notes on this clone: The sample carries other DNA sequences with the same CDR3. CDR3 DNA sequence: TGTGCCAGCAGCGTACCGGGGGCTCGGACCGGGGAGCTGTTTTTT. It is translated as CASSVPGARTGELFF. The rearrangement links TRBV9 to TRBJ2-2, with D possibly being TRBD1 or TRBD2 (6 bases each). The CDR3 is made up of 15 amino acids. V lost 1 base, J lost 5 bases, and 12 bases lay in between. The germline gives CDR1 SGDLS, CDR2 YYNGEE.

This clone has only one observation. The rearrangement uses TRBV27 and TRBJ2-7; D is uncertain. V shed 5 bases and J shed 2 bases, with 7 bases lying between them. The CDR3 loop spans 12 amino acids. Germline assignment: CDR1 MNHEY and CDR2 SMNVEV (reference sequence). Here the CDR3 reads CASSHPPYEQYF. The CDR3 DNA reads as TGTGCCAGCAGTCATCCACCCTACGAGCAGTACTTC.

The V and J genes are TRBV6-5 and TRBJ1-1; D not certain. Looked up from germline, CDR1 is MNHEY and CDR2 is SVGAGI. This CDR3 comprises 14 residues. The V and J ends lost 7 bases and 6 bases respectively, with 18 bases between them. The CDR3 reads CASTRGVLEAEAFF. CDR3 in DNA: TGTGCCAGCACTCGAGGTGTTTTGGAGGCTGAAGCTTTCTTT.

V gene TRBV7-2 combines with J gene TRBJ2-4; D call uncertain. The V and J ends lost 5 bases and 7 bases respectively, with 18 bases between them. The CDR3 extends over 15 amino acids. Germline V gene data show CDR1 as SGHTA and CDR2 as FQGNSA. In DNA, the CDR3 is TGTGCCAGCAGCCCCAACCGGGCCTTGGGCAACATTCAGTACTTC. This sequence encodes CASSPNRALGNIQYF.

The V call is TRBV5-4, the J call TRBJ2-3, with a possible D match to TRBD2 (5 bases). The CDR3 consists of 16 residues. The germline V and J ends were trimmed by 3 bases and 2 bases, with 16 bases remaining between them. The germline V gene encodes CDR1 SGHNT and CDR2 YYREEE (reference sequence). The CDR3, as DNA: TGTGCCAGCAGCTCGGGAAGTCTGACGCCCACAGATACGCAGTATTTT. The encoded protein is CASSSGSLTPTDTQYF.

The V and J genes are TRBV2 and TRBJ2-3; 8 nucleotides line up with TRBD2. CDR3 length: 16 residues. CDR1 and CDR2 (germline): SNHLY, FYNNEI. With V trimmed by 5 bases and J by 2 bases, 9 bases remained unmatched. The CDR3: CASSPLGSGDTDTQYF. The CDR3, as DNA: TGTGCCAGCAGTCCCCTAGGTAGCGGGGACACAGATACGCAGTATTTT.

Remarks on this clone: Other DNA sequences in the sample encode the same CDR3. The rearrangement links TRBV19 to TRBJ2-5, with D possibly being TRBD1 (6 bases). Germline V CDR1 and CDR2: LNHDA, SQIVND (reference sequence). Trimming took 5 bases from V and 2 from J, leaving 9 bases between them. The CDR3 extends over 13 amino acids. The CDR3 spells CASSFDRQETQYF. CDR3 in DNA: TGTGCCAGTAGTTTCGACAGGCAAGAGACCCAGTACTTC.

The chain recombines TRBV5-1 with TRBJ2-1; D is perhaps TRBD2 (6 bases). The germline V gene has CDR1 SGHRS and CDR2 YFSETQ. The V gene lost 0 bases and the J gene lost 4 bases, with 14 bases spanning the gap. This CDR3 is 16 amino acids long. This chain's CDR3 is CASSLDSGTLYNEQFF. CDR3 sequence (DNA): TGCGCCAGCAGCTTGGACTCCGGGACTCTTTACAATGAGCAGTTCTTC.

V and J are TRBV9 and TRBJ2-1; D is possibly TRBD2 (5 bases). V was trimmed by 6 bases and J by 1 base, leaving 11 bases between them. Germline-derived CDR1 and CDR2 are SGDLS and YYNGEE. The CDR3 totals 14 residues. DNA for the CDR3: TGTGCCAGCACCACAACTAGTTCCTACAATGAGCAGTTCTTC. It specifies CASTTTSSYNEQFF.

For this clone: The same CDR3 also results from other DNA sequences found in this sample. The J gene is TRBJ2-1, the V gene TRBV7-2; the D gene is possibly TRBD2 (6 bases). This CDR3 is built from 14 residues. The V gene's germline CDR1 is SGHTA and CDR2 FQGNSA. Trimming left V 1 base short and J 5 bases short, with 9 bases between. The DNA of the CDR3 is TGTGCCAGCAGCTTAGTAGCGGCCAACAATGAGCAGTTCTTC. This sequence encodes CASSLVAANNEQFF. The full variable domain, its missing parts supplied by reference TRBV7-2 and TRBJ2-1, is GAGVSQSPSNKVTEKGKDVELRCDPISGHTALYWYRQSLGQGLEFLIYFQGNSAPDKSGLPSDRFSAERTGGSVSTLTIQRTQQEDSAVYLCASSLVAANNEQFFGPGTRLTVL.

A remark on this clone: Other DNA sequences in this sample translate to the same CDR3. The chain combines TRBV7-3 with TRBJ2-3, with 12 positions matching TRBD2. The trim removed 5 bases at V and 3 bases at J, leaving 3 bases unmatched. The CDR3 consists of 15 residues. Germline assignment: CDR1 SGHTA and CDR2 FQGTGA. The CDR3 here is CASSQTSGSTDTQYF. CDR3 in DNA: TGTGCCAGCAGCCAGACTAGCGGGAGTACAGATACGCAGTATTTT.